Following are 14 T cell receptor beta chains from one sample sequenced in a study of T cell responses to AZD1222 COVID-19 vaccine. Sequencing used immunoSEQ multiplex PCR; TCRdb keeps in-frame clones, though not all of them. In the table there are a few hundred thousand clones, approximately 93% of which are singletons. The source was peripheral blood, collected on day 0 of AZD1222 vaccination. The receptors were gathered from an adult in good health.

The chain employs TRBV5-1 and TRBJ2-4; D possibly corresponds to TRBD1 (6 bases). The CDR3 is made up of 16 amino acids. V was clipped by 1 base and J by 0 bases, with 11 bases between them. CDR1 is SGHRS and CDR2 is YFSETQ in the germline V gene. The CDR3 coding sequence is TGCGCCAGCAGCTTGTGGACAGCCGAAGCCAAAAACATTCAGTACTTC. Translation: CASSLWTAEAKNIQYF. Full variable domain (outside the CDR3, taken from reference TRBV5-1 and TRBJ2-4): KAGVTQTPRYLIKTRGQQVTLSCSPISGHRSVSWYQQTPGQGLQFLFEYFSETQRNKGNFPGRFSGRQFSNSRSEMNVSTLELGDSALYLCASSLWTAEAKNIQYFGAGTRLSVL.

The rearrangement joins TRBV28 to TRBJ2-5; 9 bases match TRBD2. V lost 5 bases and J lost 4; bases outside the gene matches: 11. The CDR3 runs to 16 residues. Germline CDR1 MDHEN, CDR2 SYDVKM. The CDR3 DNA reads TGTGCCAGCAGTCCCCGACTAGCGGTGAGGGGAGAGACCCAGTACTTC. It codes for CASSPRLAVRGETQYF.

This clone showed up just once. The V call is TRBV7-9, the J call TRBJ2-7, with 7 nucleotides matching TRBD1. Unmatched junction bases numbered 10, after V lost 5 bases and J lost 6 bases. The germline gives CDR1 SEHNR, CDR2 FQNEAQ (reference sequence). The CDR3 runs to 14 residues. The CDR3 nucleotides are TGTGCCAGCAGCCTACGACAGGGCTTTGGCGAGCAGTACTTC. Translated, it gives CASSLRQGFGEQYF.

The gene calls are TRBV28 and TRBJ1-6; possibly TRBD1 for D (5 bases). CDR1 and CDR2 from the germline V gene are MDHEN and SYDVKM. The CDR3 covers 16 residues. V was shortened by 6 bases and J by 6 bases, with 18 bases between the two germline ends. Written as DNA, the CDR3 is TGTGCCAGCAGCCCCCGGGACTACTCTCGTAATTCACCCCTCCACTTT. Protein sequence: CASSPRDYSRNSPLHF.

V gene TRBV6-4 combines with J gene TRBJ1-5; D not certain. Germline V CDR1 and CDR2: MRHNA, SNTAGT. CDR3 length: 16 residues. With 6 bases removed from V and 2 bases from J, the gap between germline ends came to 17 bases. CDR3 amino acids: CASRLHGVSGNQPQHF. The CDR3 DNA reads TGTGCCAGCAGACTACATGGGGTTAGTGGCAATCAGCCCCAGCATTTT.

The V call is TRBV20-1, the J call TRBJ1-5; D call uncertain. V lost 3 bases to trimming and J lost 6 bases, with 9 bases between them. Germline CDR1 is DFQATT and CDR2 is SNEGSKA (reference sequence). CDR3 length equals 12 residues. In DNA, the CDR3 is TGCAGTGCTAGTAGGGAGGGTCAGCCCCAGCATTTT. Amino acid sequence: CSASREGQPQHF.

This clone has only one observation. V is TRBV4-3 and J is TRBJ2-1, with D tentatively TRBD1 (5 bases). V shed 4 bases and J shed 0 bases, with 10 bases lying between them. Germline CDR1 is LGHNA and CDR2 is YSLEER. The CDR3 totals 15 residues. The CDR3 is CASSLFDSSYNEQFF. CDR3 nucleotide sequence: TGCGCCAGCAGCCTCTTCGACAGCTCCTACAATGAGCAGTTCTTC.

This chain uses TRBV9 with TRBJ2-2, with 8 bases aligning to TRBD1. With V trimmed by 4 bases and J by 1 base, 6 bases remained unmatched. The V gene's germline CDR1 is SGDLS and CDR2 YYNGEE. This CDR3 is 16 amino acids long. CDR3 bases: TGTGCCAGCAGCTCGGGACAGGCGGGGAACACCGGGGAGCTGTTTTTT. This translates into CASSSGQAGNTGELFF. Full variable domain (missing parts from reference TRBV9 and TRBJ2-2): DSGVTQTPKHLITATGQRVTLRCSPRSGDLSVYWYQQSLDQGLQFLIQYYNGEERAKGNILERFSAQQFPDLHSELNLSSLELGDSALYFCASSSGQAGNTGELFFGEGSRLTVL.

V and J are TRBV2 and TRBJ1-5; 10 bases map to TRBD1. The junction had 4 bases not matched to a gene; V was cut back by 4 bases and J by 4 bases. The V gene's germline CDR1 is SNHLY and CDR2 FYNNEI. This CDR3 comprises 15 residues. CDR3 in amino acids: CASSGDRGNNQPQHF. CDR3 DNA: TGTGCCAGCAGTGGGGACAGGGGTAATAATCAGCCCCAGCATTTT.

Remarks on this clone: This sample includes further DNA sequences coding for the same CDR3. The J gene is TRBJ1-4, the V gene TRBV25-1; 7 nucleotides match TRBD1. The length of the CDR3 is 14 residues. Unmatched junction bases numbered 4, after V lost 3 bases and J lost 6 bases. Germline values: CDR1 MGHDK, CDR2 SYGVNS. Here the CDR3 reads CASSDWTGDEKLFF. The CDR3 DNA is TGTGCCAGCAGTGATTGGACAGGCGATGAAAAACTGTTTTTT. The whole variable domain, remainder taken from reference TRBV25-1 and TRBJ1-4, is EADIYQTPRYLVIGTGKKITLECSQTMGHDKMYWYQQDPGMELHLIHYSYGVNSTEKGDLSSESTVSRIRTEHFPLTLESARPSHTSQYLCASSDWTGDEKLFFGSGTQLSVL.

This sequence joins TRBV28 and TRBJ2-3; no clear D. This CDR3 has 14 amino acids. Germline CDR1 is MDHEN and CDR2 is SYDVKM. V lost 5 bases, J lost 1 base, and 10 bases lay in between. CDR3 region: CASSPRSGTDTQYF. In nucleotides, the CDR3 is TGTGCCAGCAGTCCCCGGAGTGGCACAGATACGCAGTATTTT. The variable domain in full, with the rest retrieved from reference TRBV28 and TRBJ2-3, is DVKVTQSSRYLVKRTGEKVFLECVQDMDHENMFWYRQDPGLGLRLIYFSYDVKMKEKGDIPEGYSVSREKKERFSLILESASTNQTSMYLCASSPRSGTDTQYFGPGTRLTVL.

The rearrangement links TRBV7-9 to TRBJ1-3, with 8 positions matching TRBD1. CDR1 SEHNR and CDR2 FQNEAQ come from the germline V gene (reference sequence). This CDR3 spans 16 amino acids. The V segment lost 4 bases and the J segment 0 bases; nucleotides outside the gene matches: 5. The CDR3 protein is CASSYRTGSSGNTIYF. CDR3 coding DNA: TGTGCCAGCAGCTACAGGACAGGGAGCTCTGGAAACACCATATATTTT.

This clone has just one count. The chain couples TRBV5-1 to TRBJ1-2; D call uncertain. CDR3 length equals 13 residues. Looked up from germline, CDR1 is SGHRS and CDR2 is YFSETQ. V lost 2 bases and J lost 4, with 9 bases in between. In DNA, the CDR3 is TGCGCCAGCAGCTTCATGGCGTTCTATGGCTACACCTTC. It encodes CASSFMAFYGYTF.

The CDR3 nucleotides are TGTGCCAGCAGCTTGGATGGAGCCCGGGATCAGCCCCAGCATTTT. Translating it yields CASSLDGARDQPQHF. The chain links TRBV5-4 to TRBJ1-5; D ambiguous. V shed 0 bases and J shed 5 bases, with 12 bases lying between them. This CDR3 is 15 amino acids long. Germline CDR1 and CDR2: SGHNT and YYREEE (reference sequence).